This T cell receptor (beta chain) was obtained from a study of cytomegalovirus exposure and HLA in healthy donors. The study's findings and limits: Later on, an analysis tied 15,000 to 20,000 TCR beta sequences to HLA alleles at 0.05 false discovery rate. When analyzed later, a missense DCLRE1C variant was found to be linked to TCR beta V- and J-gene trimming. Several of the most significant clusters appeared, in a later analysis, to be linked to common viral pathogens.

PCR amplification relied on 60 Vbeta primers (plus 13 Jbeta primers). Only in-frame clones appear in the TCRdb table, and some are missing; sequencing was by immunoSEQ multiplex PCR. The sample consists of approximately 130,000 clones, roughly 80% of them appearing once. Of note for this clone: Antigen: not known.

The CDR3 is 15 residues long. V lost 6 bases to trimming and J lost 4 bases; unmatched junction nucleotides: 10. The germline V gene has CDR1 MNHNS and CDR2 SASEGT. The sequenced sample consisted of PBMCs. This chain uses TRBV6-1 with TRBJ1-1, with 8 bases lining up with TRBD1. The sequence came from a woman between 40 and 55 years old in good health and CMV-seronegative. The DNA for the CDR3 is TGTGCCAGCAGGGCCCCAGGTACAGGGGGCACTGAAGCTTTCTTT. Translating it yields CASRAPGTGGTEAFF.